This T cell receptor beta chain was recovered during a study of OX40 agonist ivuxolimab in advanced cancers. General study findings and limits: Clonal expansion by week 6 occurred in CD4+ and CD8+ blood T cells (at 0.1 to 3.0 mg/kg). Normalized T-cell clonal expansion was also low in some nonresponders.

Of note for this clone: The antigen is not known.

The data were produced by immunoSEQ multiplex PCR, yet TCRdb's version contains in-frame clones alone and is incomplete. This table has approximately 100,000 clones, roughly 89% appearing once. The CDR3 consists of 14 residues. Per germline, CDR1 SGHTA and CDR2 FQGNSA. V gave up 3 bases and J gave up 4 bases, with 7 bases separating them. It was autoimmune disease history or systemic immunosuppression that excluded patients. The investigators sampled blood at baseline, at cycle 4 day 1, and at cycle 7 day 1. The chain carries TRBV7-2 and TRBJ1-6, with D unclear. The sequenced sample was CD4+ or CD8+ T cells sorted from blood, obtained in a trial of the OX40 agonist ivuxolimab. The sequence was collected from an adult with an advanced solid tumor such as melanoma, head and neck, liver or kidney cancer. CDR3 sequence: CASSLNTYNSPLHF. The CDR3 region has the DNA TGTGCCAGCAGCTTGAACACTTATAATTCACCCCTCCACTTT.